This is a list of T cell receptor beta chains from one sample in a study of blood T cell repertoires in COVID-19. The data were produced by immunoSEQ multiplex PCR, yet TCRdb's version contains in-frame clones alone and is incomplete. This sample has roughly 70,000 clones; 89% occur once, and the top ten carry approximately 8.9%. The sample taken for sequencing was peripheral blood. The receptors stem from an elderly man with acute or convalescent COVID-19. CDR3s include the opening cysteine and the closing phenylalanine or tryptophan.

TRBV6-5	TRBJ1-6	CAVQPEGHSLGHF
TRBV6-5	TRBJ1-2	CASSTRRYYGYTF
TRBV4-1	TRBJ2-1	CASSQEPSGYNEQFF
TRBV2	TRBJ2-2	CASSDNIRVTGELFF
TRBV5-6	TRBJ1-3	CASSPNKGKGNTIYF
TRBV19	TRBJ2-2	CASSFDRVGGELFF
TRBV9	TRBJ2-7	CASSVGAGGTYEQYF
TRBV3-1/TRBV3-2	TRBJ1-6	CASRQGARNSPLHF
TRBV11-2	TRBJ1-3	CASSHREQSSGNTIYF
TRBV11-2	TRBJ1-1	CASSSSTGGTEAFF
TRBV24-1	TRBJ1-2	CATSDPLGGQGNYGYTF
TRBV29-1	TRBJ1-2	CSVAKGGGYGYTF
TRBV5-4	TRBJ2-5	CASSLGLAGEQETQYF
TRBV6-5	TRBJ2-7	CASSSLPGTGGDEQYF
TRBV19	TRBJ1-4	CASTQRSGVSIATNEKLFF
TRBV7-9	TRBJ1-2	CASSLRQDNYGYTF
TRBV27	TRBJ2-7	CASSSPRLRGGYEQYF
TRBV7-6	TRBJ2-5	CASSLGRGETQYF
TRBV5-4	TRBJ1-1	CASSVPGTGIRSEAFF
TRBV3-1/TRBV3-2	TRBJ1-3	CASSQGQLSGNTIYF